Below, one T cell receptor beta chain is given with its context. Its antigen is undetermined. The data derive from a study of cytomegalovirus exposure and HLA in healthy donors. Whole-study findings and limits: Earlier results showed most TCR beta V segments being productive about 90% or about 30% of the time.

The CDR3 is made up of 14 amino acids. The germline V gene has CDR1 SGDLS and CDR2 YYNGEE. Losses at the gene ends were 0 bases for V and 6 bases for J; bases not matched to a gene: 2. The PCR employed 60 Vbeta primers together with 13 Jbeta primers. TCRdb keeps only in-frame clones here, not all; method: immunoSEQ multiplex PCR. The profile shows roughly 120,000 clones, more than 65% of them singletons. The specimen sequenced was PBMCs. The chain recombines TRBV9 with TRBJ1-4, with 7 bases identical to TRBD1. The TCR sequence derives from a man aged 18-30 years in good health and CMV-seropositive. The CDR3 reads CASSVGRGDEKLFF. The CDR3 DNA sequence: TGTGCCAGCAGCGTAGGCAGGGGGGATGAAAAACTGTTTTTT.